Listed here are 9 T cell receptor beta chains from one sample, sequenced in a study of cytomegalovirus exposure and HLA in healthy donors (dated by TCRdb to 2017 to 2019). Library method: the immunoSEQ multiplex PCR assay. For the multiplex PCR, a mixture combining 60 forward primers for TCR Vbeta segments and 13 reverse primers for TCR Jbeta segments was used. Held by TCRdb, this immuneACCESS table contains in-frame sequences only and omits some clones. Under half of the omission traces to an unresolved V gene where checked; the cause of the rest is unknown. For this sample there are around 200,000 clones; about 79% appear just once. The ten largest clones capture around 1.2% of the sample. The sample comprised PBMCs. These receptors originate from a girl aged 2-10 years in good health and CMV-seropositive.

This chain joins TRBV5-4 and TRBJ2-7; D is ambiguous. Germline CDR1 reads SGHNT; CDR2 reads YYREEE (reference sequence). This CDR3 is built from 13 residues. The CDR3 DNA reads TGTGCTATGAGAAAAGCCCTAACGTACGAGCAGTACTTC. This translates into CAMRKALTYEQYF.

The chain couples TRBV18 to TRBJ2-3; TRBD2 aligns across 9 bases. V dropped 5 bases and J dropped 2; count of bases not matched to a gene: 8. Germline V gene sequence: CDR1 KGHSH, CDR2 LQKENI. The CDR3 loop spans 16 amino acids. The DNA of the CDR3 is TGTGCCAGCTCAGTGTTAGCGGGGGCCGACACAGATACGCAGTATTTT. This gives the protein CASSVLAGADTDTQYF.

As DNA, the CDR3 is TGTGCCAGCAGCTTAGTAACGGGAGGGCCAAACGAGCAGTACTTC. This encodes CASSLVTGGPNEQYF. The rearrangement links TRBV7-9 to TRBJ2-5; 8 bases align to TRBD2. The J call is in doubt because the DNA end fits TRBJ2-7 better. The CDR3 extends over 15 amino acids. The germline gives CDR1 SEHNR, CDR2 FQNEAQ (reference sequence).

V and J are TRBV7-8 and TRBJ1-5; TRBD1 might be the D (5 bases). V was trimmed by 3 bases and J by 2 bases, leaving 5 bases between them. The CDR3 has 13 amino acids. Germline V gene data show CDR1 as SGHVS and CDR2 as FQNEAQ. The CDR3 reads CASSLGRNQPQHF. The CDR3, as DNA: TGTGCCAGCAGCTTGGGGCGCAATCAGCCCCAGCATTTT.

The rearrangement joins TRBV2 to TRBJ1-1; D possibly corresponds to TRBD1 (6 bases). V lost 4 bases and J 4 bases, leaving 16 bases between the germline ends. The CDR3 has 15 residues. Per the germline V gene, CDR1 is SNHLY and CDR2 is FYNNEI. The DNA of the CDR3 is TGTGCCAGCAGTGTGAGGGGGGGATGGGGCACTGAAGCTTTCTTT. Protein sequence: CASSVRGGWGTEAFF. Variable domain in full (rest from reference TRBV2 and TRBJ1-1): EPEVTQTPSHQVTQMGQEVILRCVPISNHLYFYWYRQILGQKVEFLVSFYNNEISEKSEIFDDQFSVERPDGSNFTLKIRSTKLEDSAMYFCASSVRGGWGTEAFFGQGTRLTVV.

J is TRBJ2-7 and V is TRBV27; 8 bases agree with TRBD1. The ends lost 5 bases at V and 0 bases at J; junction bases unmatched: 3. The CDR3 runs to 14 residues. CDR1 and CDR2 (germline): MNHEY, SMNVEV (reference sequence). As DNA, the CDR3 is TGTGCCAGCAGTGACAGGGGCCTCTCCTACGAGCAGTACTTC. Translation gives CASSDRGLSYEQYF.

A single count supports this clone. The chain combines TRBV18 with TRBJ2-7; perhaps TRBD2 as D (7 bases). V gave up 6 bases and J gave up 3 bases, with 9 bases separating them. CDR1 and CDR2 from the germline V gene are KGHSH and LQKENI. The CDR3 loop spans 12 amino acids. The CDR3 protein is CASSGGLYEQYF. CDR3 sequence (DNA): TGTGCCAGCTCGGGGGGGCTCTACGAGCAGTACTTC. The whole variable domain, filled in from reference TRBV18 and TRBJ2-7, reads NAGVMQNPRHLVRRRGQEARLRCSPMKGHSHVYWYRQLPEEGLKFMVYLQKENIIDESGMPKERFSAEFPKEGPSILRIQQVVRGDSAAYFCASSGGLYEQYFGPGTRLTVT.

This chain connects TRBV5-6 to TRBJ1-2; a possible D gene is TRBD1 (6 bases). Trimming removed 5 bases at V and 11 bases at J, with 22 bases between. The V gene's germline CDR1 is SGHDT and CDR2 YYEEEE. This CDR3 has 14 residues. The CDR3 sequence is CASRPGPGDPGYTF. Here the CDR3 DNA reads TGTGCCAGCAGACCCGGGCCAGGGGACCCGGGGTACACCTTC.

CDR3 loop: CASSFRDKFYEQYF. Written as DNA, the CDR3 is TGTGCCAGCAGTTTCAGGGATAAGTTCTACGAGCAGTACTTC. The gene calls are TRBV28 and TRBJ2-7, with D maybe TRBD1 (5 bases). The CDR3 runs 14 residues. The V end was cut by 3 bases, the J end by 3 bases, with 12 bases between. CDR1 is MDHEN and CDR2 is SYDVKM in the germline V gene.